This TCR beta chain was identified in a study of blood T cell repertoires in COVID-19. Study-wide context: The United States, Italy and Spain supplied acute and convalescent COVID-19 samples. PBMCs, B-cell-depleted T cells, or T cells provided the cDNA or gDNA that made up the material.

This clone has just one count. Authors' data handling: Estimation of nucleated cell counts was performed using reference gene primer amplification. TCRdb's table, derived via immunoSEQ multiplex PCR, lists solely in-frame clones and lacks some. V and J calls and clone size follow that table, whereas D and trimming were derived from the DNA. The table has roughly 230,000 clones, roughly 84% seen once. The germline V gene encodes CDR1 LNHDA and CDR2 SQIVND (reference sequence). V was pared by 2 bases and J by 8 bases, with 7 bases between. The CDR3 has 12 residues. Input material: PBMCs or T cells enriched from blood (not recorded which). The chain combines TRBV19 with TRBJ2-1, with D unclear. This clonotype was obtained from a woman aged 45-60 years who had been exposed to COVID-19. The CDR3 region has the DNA TGTGCCAGTAGTATAATTGAGCATGAGCAGTTCTTC. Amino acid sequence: CASSIIEHEQFF.